The 5 T cell receptor beta chains below were found in one sample sequenced in a study of control samples from healthy donors and cancer patients. Repertoires were generated with immunoSEQ multiplex PCR, while TCRdb's copy carries only in-frame clones and drops some. The table includes roughly 29,000 clones, roughly 87% detected once. Sequencing input: formalin-fixed, paraffin-embedded tissue. These TCRs come from a female donor with melanoma.

The J gene is TRBJ1-1, the V gene TRBV6-4; 8 positions agree with TRBD1. Germline CDR1 reads MRHNA; CDR2 reads SNTAGT. Germline trimming cut 6 bases from V and 4 bases from J; bases unmatched to any gene: 7. This CDR3 has 14 amino acids. Here the CDR3 reads CASRTGQGATEAFF. CDR3 sequence (DNA): TGTGCCAGCAGGACAGGACAGGGAGCCACTGAAGCTTTCTTT.

The V call is TRBV6-5, the J call TRBJ2-5, with D possibly TRBD1 on 5 matching bases. Trimming removed 4 bases from V and 0 bases from J, with 9 bases in between. This CDR3 has 14 amino acids. CDR1 MNHEY and CDR2 SVGAGI come from the germline V gene. CDR3 sequence (DNA): TGTGCCAGCAGTTCAGACAGATACCAAGAGACCCAGTACTTC. Protein: CASSSDRYQETQYF.

The chain recombines TRBV4-1 with TRBJ2-1, with 10 bases lining up with TRBD1. Unmatched junction bases numbered 14, after V lost 4 bases and J lost 2 bases. CDR1 is MGHRA, CDR2 YSYEKL, per germline. This CDR3 is 19 amino acids long. The CDR3: CASSLLGGDRGWPYNEQFF. CDR3 nucleotide sequence: TGCGCCAGCAGCCTCCTCGGGGGGGACAGGGGCTGGCCCTACAATGAGCAGTTCTTC.

The CDR3 sequence is CASSLAPGGWIGTDTQYF. CDR3 sequence (DNA): TGTGCCAGCAGCTTAGCACCAGGGGGCTGGATTGGTACAGATACGCAGTATTTT. V gene TRBV7-2 combines with J gene TRBJ2-3, with 8 bases fitting TRBD1. The germline V gene encodes CDR1 SGHTA and CDR2 FQGNSA. Trimming cost V 0 bases and J 3 bases; bases outside gene matches: 11. The CDR3 has 18 amino acids. Based on the CDR3 plus reference TRBV7-2 and TRBJ2-3, the full variable domain is GAGVSQSPSNKVTEKGKDVELRCDPISGHTALYWYRQSLGQGLEFLIYFQGNSAPDKSGLPSDRFSAERTGGSVSTLTIQRTQQEDSAVYLCASSLAPGGWIGTDTQYFGPGTRLTVL.

The V gene is TRBV4-1, the J gene TRBJ1-5, with 7 bases lining up with TRBD1. This CDR3 region has 15 residues. V was pared by 0 bases and J by 9 bases, with 8 bases of the junction left unmatched. Germline CDR1 and CDR2: MGHRA and YSYEKL. The CDR3 nucleotides read TGCGCCAGCAGCCAAGAGGGGGACAGTCTGGGGCCCCAGCATTTT. It translates to CASSQEGDSLGPQHF.